This record looks at one TCR beta chain sequence and its context. In the same sample, other DNA sequences code for this CDR3. Individuals aged roughly 18 to 100 years were recruited from fewer than 25 US areas. Participant-reported clinical history was the basis for cohort assignment. The method was immunoSEQ multiplex PCR; TCRdb's version includes in-frame clones alone and lacks a portion of them. The sample contains approximately 200,000 clones, 65% to 90% of which appear only once. Trimming at V came to 0 bases and at J to 7 bases, leaving 1 base not matched to a gene. The CDR3 is made up of 13 amino acids. Germline V CDR1 and CDR2: MNHEY, SVGAGI. This sample is part of a study of blood T cell repertoires in COVID-19.

The sequence was obtained from a woman aged 25 to 39 who had been exposed to COVID-19. The chain uses TRBV6-5 and TRBJ1-2; 8 positions match TRBD1. Material: PBMCs or T cells enriched from blood (not recorded which). CDR3 sequence (DNA): TGTGCCAGCAGTTACTCGACAGGGGTTGGCTACACCTTC. Translation: CASSYSTGVGYTF.